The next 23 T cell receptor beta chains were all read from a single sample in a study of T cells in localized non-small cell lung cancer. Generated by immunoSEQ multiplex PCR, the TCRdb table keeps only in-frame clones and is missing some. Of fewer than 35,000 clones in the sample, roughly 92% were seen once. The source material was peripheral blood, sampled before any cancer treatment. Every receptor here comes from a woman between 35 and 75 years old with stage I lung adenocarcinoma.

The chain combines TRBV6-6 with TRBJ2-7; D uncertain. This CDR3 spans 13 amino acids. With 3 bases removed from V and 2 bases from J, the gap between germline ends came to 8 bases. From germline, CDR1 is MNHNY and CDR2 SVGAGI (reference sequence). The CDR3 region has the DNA TGTGCCAGCAGTTATCCCGGTACCTACGAGCAGTACTTC. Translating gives CASSYPGTYEQYF.

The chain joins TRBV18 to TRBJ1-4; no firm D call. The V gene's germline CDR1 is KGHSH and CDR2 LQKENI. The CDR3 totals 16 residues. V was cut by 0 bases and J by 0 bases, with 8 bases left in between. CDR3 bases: TGTGCCAGCTCACCACCGGTGGGAGCAACTAATGAAAAACTGTTTTTT. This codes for CASSPPVGATNEKLFF.

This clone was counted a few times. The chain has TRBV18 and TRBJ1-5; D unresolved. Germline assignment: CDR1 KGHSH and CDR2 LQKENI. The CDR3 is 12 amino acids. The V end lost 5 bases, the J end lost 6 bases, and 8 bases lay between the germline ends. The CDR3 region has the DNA TGTGCCAGCTCAAACGGACGTCAGCCCCAGCATTTT. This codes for CASSNGRQPQHF.

The CDR3 region has the DNA TGTGCCAGCTCACGTTGGACACGAGAAGAGACCCAGTACTTC. Protein: CASSRWTREETQYF. The chain links TRBV18 to TRBJ2-5, with D possibly matching TRBD1 (5 bases). CDR1 and CDR2 from the germline V gene are KGHSH and LQKENI. V lost 4 bases to trimming and J lost 3 bases, with 12 bases between them. The CDR3 has 14 amino acids.

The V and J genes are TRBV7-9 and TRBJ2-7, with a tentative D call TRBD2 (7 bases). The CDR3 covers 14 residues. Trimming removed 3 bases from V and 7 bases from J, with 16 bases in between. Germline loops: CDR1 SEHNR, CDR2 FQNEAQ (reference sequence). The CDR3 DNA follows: TGTGCCAGCAGCTTTTTCGGGGGGCTAGGGGAGCAGTACTTC. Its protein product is CASSFFGGLGEQYF.

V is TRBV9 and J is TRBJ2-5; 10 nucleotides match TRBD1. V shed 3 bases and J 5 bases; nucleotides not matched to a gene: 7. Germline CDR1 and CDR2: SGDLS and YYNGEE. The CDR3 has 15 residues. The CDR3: CASSATGGASETQYF. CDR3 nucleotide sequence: TGTGCCAGCAGCGCGACAGGGGGCGCGTCCGAGACCCAGTACTTC.

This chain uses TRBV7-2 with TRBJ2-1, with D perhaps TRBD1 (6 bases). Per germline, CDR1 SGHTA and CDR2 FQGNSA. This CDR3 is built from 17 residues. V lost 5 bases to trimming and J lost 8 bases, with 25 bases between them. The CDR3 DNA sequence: TGTGCCAGCAGCCTACAGGTCGGCAGGGGAGTTCGGGATGAGCAGTTCTTC. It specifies CASSLQVGRGVRDEQFF.

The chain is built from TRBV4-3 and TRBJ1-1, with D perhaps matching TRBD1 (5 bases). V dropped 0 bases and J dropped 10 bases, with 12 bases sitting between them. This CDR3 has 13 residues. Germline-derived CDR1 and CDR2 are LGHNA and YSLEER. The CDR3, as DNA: TGCGCCAGCAGCCAAGATCAGGGAAATTCAGCTTTCTTT. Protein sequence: CASSQDQGNSAFF.

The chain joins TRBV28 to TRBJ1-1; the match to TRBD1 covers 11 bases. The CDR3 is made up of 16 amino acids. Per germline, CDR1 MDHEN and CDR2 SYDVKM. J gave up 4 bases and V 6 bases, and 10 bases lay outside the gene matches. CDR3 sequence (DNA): TGTGCCAGCAGCCTAACCCCGGGGACAGGGGGCACTGAAGCTTTCTTT. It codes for CASSLTPGTGGTEAFF.

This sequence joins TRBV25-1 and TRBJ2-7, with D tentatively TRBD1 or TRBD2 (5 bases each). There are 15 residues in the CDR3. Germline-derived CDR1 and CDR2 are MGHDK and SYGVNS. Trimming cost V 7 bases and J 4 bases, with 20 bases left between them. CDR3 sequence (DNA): TGTGCCAGCACCTATGGGACCTCGAATGGATACGAGCAGTACTTC. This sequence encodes CASTYGTSNGYEQYF.

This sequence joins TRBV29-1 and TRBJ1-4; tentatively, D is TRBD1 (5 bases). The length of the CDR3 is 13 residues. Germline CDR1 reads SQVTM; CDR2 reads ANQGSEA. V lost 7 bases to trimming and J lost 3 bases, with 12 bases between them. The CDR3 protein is CSGSRGPNEKLFF. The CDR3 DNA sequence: TGCAGCGGTTCCCGGGGACCTAATGAAAAACTGTTTTTT.

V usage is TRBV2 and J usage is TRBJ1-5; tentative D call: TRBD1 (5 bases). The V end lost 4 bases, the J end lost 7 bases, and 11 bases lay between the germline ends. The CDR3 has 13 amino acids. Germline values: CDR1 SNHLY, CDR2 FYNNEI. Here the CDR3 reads CASSGQSEQPQHF. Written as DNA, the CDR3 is TGTGCCAGCAGTGGACAGTCGGAACAGCCCCAGCATTTT.

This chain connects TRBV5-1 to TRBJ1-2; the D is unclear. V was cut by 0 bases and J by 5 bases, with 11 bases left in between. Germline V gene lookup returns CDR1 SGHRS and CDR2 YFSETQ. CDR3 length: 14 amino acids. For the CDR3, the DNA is TGCGCCAGCAGCTTGGCAGCCCAGGTGTATGGCTACACCTTC. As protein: CASSLAAQVYGYTF.

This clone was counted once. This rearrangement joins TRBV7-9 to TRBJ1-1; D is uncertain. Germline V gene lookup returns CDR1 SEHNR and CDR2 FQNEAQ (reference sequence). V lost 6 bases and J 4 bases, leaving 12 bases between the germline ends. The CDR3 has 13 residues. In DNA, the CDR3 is TGTGCCAGCAGTTATCAGCCGGGCACTGAAGCTTTCTTT. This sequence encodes CASSYQPGTEAFF.

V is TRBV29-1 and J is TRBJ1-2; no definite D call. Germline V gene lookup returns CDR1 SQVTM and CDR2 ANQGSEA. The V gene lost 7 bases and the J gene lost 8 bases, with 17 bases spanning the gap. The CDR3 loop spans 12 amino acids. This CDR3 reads CSATSTVGGYTF. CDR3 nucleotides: TGCAGCGCCACCTCTACGGTGGGGGGCTACACCTTC.

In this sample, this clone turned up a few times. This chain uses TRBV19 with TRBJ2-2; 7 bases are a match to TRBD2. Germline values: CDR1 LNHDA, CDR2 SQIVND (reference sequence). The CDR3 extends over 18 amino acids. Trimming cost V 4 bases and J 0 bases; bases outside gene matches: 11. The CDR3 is CASSRGRPSGTNTGELFF. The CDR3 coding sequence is TGTGCCAGTAGTAGAGGCAGGCCTAGCGGAACGAACACCGGGGAGCTGTTTTTT.

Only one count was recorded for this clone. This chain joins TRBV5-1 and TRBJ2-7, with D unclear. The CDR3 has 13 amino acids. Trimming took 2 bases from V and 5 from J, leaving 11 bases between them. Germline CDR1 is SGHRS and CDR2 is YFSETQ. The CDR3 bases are TGCGCCAGCAGCTTACCGCGAAGGGACGAGCAGTACTTC. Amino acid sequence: CASSLPRRDEQYF.

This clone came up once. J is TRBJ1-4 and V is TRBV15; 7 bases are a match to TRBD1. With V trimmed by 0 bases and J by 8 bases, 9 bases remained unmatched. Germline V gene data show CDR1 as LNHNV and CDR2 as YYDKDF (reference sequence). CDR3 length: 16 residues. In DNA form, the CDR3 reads TGTGCCACCAGCAGAGACGCCGGGACAGCAAAGGAAAAACTGTTTTTT. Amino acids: CATSRDAGTAKEKLFF.

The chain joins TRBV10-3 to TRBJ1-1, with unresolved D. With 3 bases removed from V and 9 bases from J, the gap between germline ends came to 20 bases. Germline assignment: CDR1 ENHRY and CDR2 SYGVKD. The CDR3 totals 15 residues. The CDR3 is CAISEAGSPNLQAFF. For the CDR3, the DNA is TGTGCCATCAGTGAAGCCGGGTCGCCAAATCTACAAGCTTTCTTT.

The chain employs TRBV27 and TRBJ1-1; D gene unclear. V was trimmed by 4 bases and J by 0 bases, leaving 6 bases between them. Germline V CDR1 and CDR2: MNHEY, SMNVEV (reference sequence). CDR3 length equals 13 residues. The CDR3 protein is CASSSPMNTEAFF. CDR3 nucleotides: TGTGCCAGCAGTTCCCCCATGAACACTGAAGCTTTCTTT.

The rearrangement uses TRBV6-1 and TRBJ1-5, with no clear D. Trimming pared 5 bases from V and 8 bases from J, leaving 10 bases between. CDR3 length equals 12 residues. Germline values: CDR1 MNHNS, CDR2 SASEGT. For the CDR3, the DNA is TGTGCCAGCAGTTCCACCTCGGAGCCCCAGCATTTT. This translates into CASSSTSEPQHF.

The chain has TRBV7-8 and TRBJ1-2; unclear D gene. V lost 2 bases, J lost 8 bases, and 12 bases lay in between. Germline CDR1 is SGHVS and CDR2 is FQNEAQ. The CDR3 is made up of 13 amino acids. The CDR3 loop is CASSLSAGPGYTF. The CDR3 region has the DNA TGTGCCAGCAGCTTATCGGCAGGCCCAGGCTACACCTTC.

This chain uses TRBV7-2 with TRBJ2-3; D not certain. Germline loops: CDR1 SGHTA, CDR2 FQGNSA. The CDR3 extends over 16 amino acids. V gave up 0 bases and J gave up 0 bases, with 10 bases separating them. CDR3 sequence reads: CASSLAGPISTDTQYF. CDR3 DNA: TGTGCCAGCAGCTTAGCAGGGCCGATAAGCACAGATACGCAGTATTTT.